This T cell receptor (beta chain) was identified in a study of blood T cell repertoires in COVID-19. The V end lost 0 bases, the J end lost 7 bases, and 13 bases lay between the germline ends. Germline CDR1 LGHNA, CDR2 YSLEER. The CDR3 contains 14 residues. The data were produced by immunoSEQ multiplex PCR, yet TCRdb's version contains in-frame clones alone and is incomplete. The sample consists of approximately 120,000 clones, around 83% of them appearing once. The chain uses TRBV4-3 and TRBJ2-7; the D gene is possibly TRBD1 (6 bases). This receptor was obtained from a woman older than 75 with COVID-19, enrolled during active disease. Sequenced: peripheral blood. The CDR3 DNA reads TGCGCCAGCAGCCAAGATTCTCAGGGGCTGGAGCAGTACTTC. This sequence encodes CASSQDSQGLEQYF.